Shown below are 9 T cell receptor beta chains from a single sample sequenced in a study of cytomegalovirus exposure and HLA in healthy donors. PCR amplification relied on 60 Vbeta primers (plus 13 Jbeta primers). This table comes from immunoSEQ multiplex PCR, and its TCRdb copy is limited to in-frame clones, with some not included. The table shows more than 80,000 clones, with approximately 82% occurring only once. The sequenced sample was PBMCs. The receptors were sampled from a female donor in good health and CMV-seropositive.

V and J are TRBV9 and TRBJ2-3, with D maybe TRBD2 (6 bases). Germline V gene sequence: CDR1 SGDLS, CDR2 YYNGEE. V gave up 4 bases and J gave up 3 bases, with 18 bases separating them. The CDR3 has 16 residues. The CDR3 coding sequence is TGTGCCAGCAGCCCCCTAGGAGGGGCTTTGACAGATACGCAGTATTTT. It translates to CASSPLGGALTDTQYF.

The chain uses TRBV15 and TRBJ2-7; 10 bases map to TRBD1. V shed 7 bases, J shed 4 bases, and the junction held 13 bases outside the gene matches. The CDR3 extends over 16 amino acids. Per germline, CDR1 LNHNV and CDR2 YYDKDF (reference sequence). CDR3 residues: CATTNIPGQGLYEQYF. DNA of the CDR3: TGTGCCACCACCAATATTCCGGGACAGGGGCTGTACGAGCAGTACTTC.

The chain recombines TRBV19 with TRBJ1-5; 9 bases line up with TRBD1. CDR3 length: 12 amino acids. The V and J ends lost 10 bases and 5 bases, in that order; junction bases with no gene match: 3. Germline V CDR1 and CDR2: LNHDA, SQIVND (reference sequence). The CDR3 bases are TGTGCCACCGACAGGGGGGATCAGCCCCAGCATTTT. Translating it yields CATDRGDQPQHF.

V gene TRBV7-9 combines with J gene TRBJ1-1, with TRBD1 as a possible D gene (5 bases). Germline values: CDR1 SEHNR, CDR2 FQNEAQ (reference sequence). V was cut by 7 bases and J by 1 base, with 13 bases left in between. The CDR3 runs 14 residues. CDR3 protein: CASTPSRENTEAFF. The CDR3 coding sequence is TGTGCCAGCACCCCATCCAGGGAGAACACTGAAGCTTTCTTT.

This clone came up once. J is TRBJ1-2 and V is TRBV27, with 7 bases that match TRBD1. This CDR3 contains 12 residues. Per germline, CDR1 MNHEY and CDR2 SMNVEV (reference sequence). After removal of 5 bases from V and 4 bases from J, the junction contained 1 base not matched to a gene. CDR3 region: CASSPGGYGYTF. CDR3 bases: TGTGCCAGCAGTCCAGGGGGCTATGGCTACACCTTC.

Comments on this clone: One end of the junction does not line up with germline, which may come from a read error. CDR3 region: CSSSFRGGAPGETQYF. In nucleotides, the CDR3 is TGTTCCAGCAGCTTTAGGGGGGGGGCTCCTGGGGAGACCCAGTACTTC. J is TRBJ2-5 and V is TRBV7-9; D might be TRBD2 (7 bases). There are 16 residues in the CDR3. CDR1 is SEHNR and CDR2 is FQNEAQ in the germline V gene (reference sequence).

V is TRBV6-1 and J is TRBJ1-2; 7 nucleotides agree with TRBD1. The V gene end was trimmed by 7 bases and the J gene end by 7 bases; junction bases not matched to a gene: 9. The germline CDR1 and CDR2 sequences are MNHNS and SASEGT. This CDR3 region has 13 residues. The CDR3 loop reads CASKNSDRVGYTF. CDR3 coding DNA: TGTGCCAGCAAGAATAGCGACAGGGTTGGCTACACCTTC.

The rearrangement links TRBV7-6 to TRBJ2-2; 9 nucleotides align to TRBD1. Germline V lookup: CDR1 SGHVS, CDR2 FNYEAQ. This CDR3 is built from 16 residues. V was clipped by 1 base and J by 5 bases; unmatched bases: 5. The DNA for the CDR3 is TGTGCCAGCAGCTTAGACAGGGGGCCTGGAACCGGGGAGCTGTTTTTT. Residues: CASSLDRGPGTGELFF.

The count of this clone is one. The rearrangement joins TRBV19 to TRBJ2-7, with 10 bases lining up with TRBD1. V was clipped by 9 bases and J by 4 bases; unmatched bases: 3. The CDR3 has 12 amino acids. Germline V CDR1 and CDR2: LNHDA, SQIVND (reference sequence). The CDR3 protein is CASRDRGYEQYF. CDR3 coding DNA: TGTGCCAGCCGGGACAGGGGTTACGAGCAGTACTTC.